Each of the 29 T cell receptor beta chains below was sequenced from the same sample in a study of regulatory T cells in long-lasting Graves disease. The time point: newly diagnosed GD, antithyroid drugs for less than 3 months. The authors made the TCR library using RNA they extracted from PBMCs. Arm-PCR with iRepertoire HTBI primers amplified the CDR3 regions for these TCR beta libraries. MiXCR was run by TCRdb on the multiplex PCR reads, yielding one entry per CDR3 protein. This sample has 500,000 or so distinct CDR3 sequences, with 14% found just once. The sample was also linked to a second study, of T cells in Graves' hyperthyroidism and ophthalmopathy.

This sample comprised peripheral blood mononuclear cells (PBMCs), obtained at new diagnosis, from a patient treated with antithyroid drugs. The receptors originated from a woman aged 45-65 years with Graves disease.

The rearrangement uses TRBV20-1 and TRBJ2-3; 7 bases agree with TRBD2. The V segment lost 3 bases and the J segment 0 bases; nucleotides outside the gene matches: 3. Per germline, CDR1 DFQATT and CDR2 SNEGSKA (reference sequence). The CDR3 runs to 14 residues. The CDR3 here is CSASFSGSTDTQYF. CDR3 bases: TGCAGTGCTAGTTTTAGCGGGAGCACAGATACGCAGTATTTT.

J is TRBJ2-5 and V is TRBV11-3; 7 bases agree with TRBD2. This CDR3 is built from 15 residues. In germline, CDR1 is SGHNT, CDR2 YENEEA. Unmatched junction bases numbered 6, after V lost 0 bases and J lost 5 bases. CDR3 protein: CASSLDSASGETQYF. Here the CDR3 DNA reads TGTGCCAGCAGCTTAGATTCGGCTAGCGGTGAGACCCAGTACTTC. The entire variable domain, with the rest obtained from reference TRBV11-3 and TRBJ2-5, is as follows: EAGVVQSPRYKIIEKKQPVAFWCNPISGHNTLYWYLQNLGQGPELLIRYENEEAVDDSQLPKDRFSAERLKGVDSTLKIQPAELGDSAVYLCASSLDSASGETQYFGPGTRLLVL.

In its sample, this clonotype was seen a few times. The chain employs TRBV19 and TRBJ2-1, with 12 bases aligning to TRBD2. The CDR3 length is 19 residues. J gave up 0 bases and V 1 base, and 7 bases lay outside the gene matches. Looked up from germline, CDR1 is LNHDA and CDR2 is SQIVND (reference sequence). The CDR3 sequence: CASSIAGLAGGSSYNEQFF. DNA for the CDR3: TGTGCCAGTAGTATAGCAGGGCTAGCGGGGGGGAGCTCCTACAATGAGCAGTTCTTC.

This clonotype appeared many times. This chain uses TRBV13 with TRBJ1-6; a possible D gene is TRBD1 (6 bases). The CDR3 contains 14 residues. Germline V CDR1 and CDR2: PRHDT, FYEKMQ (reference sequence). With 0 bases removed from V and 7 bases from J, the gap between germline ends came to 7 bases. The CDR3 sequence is CASSLGTGNSPLHF. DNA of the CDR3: TGTGCCAGCAGCTTAGGGACAGGAAATTCACCCCTCCACTTT.

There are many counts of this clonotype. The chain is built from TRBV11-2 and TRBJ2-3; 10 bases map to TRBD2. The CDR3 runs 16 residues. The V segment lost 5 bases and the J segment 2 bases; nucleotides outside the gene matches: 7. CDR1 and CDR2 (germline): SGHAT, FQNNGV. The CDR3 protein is CASSPMTSGYTDTQYF. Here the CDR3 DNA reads TGTGCCAGCAGCCCGATGACTAGCGGGTACACAGATACGCAGTATTTT.

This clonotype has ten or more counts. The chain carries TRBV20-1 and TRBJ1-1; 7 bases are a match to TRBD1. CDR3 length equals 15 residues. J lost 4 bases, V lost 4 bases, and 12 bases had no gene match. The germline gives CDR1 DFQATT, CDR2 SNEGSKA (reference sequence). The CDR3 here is CSANDPTGSGTEAFF. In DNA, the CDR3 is TGCAGTGCTAACGACCCGACAGGGAGTGGCACTGAAGCTTTCTTT.

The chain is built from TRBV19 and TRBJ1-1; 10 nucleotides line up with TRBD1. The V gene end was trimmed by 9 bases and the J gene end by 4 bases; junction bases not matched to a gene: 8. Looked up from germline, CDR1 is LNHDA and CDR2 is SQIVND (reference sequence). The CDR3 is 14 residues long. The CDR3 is CASTDRGRSTEAFF. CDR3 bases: TGTGCCAGCACAGACAGGGGGCGTAGCACTGAAGCTTTCTTT.

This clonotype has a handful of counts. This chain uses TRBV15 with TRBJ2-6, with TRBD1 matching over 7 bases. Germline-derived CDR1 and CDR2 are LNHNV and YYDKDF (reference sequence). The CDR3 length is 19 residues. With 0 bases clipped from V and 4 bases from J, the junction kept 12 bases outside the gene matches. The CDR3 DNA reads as TGTGCCACCAGCAGAGATTTCAGGGGGTTCCGAGAAGGGGCCAACGTCCTGACTTTC. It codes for CATSRDFRGFREGANVLTF.

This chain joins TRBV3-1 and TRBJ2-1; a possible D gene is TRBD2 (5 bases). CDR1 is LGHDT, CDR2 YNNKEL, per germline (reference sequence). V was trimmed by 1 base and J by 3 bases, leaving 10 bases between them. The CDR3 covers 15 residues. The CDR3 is CASSQGSGVYNEQFF. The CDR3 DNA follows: TGTGCCAGCAGCCAAGGAAGCGGAGTCTACAATGAGCAGTTCTTC.

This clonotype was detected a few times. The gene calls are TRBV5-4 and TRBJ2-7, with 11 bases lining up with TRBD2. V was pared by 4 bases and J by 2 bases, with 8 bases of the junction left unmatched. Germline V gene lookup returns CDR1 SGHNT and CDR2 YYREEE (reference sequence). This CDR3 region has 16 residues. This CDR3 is CASSPRLAGTAYEQYF. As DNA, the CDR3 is TGTGCCAGCAGCCCAAGACTAGCGGGAACTGCCTACGAGCAGTACTTC.

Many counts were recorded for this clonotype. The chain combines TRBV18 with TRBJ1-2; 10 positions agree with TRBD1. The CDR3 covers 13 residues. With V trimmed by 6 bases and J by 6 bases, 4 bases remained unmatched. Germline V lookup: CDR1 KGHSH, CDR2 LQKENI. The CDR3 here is CASSQTGGNGYTF. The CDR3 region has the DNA TGTGCCAGCTCCCAGACAGGGGGCAATGGCTACACCTTC.

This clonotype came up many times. The CDR3 spells CASSPPRLAADTQYF. DNA for the CDR3: TGTGCCAGCAGTCCTCCTAGACTAGCCGCAGATACGCAGTATTTT. The rearrangement links TRBV12-3 or TRBV12-4 to TRBJ2-3; 7 bases are a match to TRBD2. The V gene end was trimmed by 5 bases and the J gene end by 4 bases; junction bases not matched to a gene: 9. The CDR3 is made up of 15 amino acids.

CDR3: CASRPGRGTLNSPLHF. CDR3 DNA: TGCGCCAGCAGGCCGGGTAGGGGGACGTTGAATTCACCCCTCCACTTT. The V call is TRBV5-1, the J call TRBJ1-6; possible D gene TRBD1, 6 bases. The germline CDR1 and CDR2 sequences are SGHRS and YFSETQ. Trimming stripped 5 bases from V and 7 bases from J, with 19 bases between. This CDR3 has 16 residues.

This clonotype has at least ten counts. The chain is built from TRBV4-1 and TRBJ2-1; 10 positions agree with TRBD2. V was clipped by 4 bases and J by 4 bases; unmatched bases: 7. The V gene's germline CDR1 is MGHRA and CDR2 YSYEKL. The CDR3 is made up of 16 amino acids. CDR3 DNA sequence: TGCGCCAGCAGCCTATCAGCGGGAGGGATATACAATGAGCAGTTCTTC. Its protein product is CASSLSAGGIYNEQFF.

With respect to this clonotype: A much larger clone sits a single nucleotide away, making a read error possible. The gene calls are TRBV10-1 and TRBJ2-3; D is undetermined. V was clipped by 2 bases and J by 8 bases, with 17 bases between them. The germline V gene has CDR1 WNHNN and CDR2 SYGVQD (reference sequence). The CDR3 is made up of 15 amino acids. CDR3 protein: CASSEERALSGTQYF. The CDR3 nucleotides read TGCGCCAGCAGTGAGGAGCGAGCGTTGTCAGGTACGCAGTATTTT.

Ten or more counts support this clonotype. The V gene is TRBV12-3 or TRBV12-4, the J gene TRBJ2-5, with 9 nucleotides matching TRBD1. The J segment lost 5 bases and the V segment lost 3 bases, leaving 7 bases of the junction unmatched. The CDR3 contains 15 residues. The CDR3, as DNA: TGTGCCAGCAGTTTTACAGGGGGCGCGCGGGAGACCCAGTACTTC. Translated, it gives CASSFTGGARETQYF.

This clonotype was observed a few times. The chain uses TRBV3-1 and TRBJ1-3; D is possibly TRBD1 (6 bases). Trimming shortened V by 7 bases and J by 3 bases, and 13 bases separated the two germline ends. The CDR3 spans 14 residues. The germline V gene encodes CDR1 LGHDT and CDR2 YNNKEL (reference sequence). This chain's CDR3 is CASTATGLGNTIYF. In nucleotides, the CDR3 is TGTGCCAGCACCGCGACAGGACTTGGAAACACCATATATTTT.

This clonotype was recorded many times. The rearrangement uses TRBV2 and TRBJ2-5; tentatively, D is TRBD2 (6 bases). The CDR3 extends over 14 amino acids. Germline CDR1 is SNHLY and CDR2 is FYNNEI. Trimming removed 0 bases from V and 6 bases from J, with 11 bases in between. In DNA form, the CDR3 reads TGTGCCAGCAGTGAAGCTTCGCGGGATCAGACCCAGTACTTC. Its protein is CASSEASRDQTQYF.

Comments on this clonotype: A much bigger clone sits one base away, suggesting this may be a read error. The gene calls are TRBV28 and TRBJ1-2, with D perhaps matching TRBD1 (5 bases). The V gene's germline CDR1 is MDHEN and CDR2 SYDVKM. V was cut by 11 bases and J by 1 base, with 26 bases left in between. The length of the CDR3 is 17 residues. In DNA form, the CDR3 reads TGTGCCGGCACCGGGGGGGAACAGGAGTCTATTAACTATGGCTACACCTTC. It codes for CAGTGGEQESINYGYTF.

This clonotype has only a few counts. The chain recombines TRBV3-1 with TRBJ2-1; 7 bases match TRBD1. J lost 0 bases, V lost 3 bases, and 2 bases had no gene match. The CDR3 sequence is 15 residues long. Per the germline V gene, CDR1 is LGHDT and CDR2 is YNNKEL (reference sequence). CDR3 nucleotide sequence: TGTGCCAGCAGCCAGGGACAGATCTCCTACAATGAGCAGTTCTTC. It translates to CASSQGQISYNEQFF.

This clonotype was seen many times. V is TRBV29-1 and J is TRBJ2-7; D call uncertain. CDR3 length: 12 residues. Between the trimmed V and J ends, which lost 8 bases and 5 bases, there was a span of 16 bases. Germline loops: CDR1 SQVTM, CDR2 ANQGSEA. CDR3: CSTETSRHEQYF. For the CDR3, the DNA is TGCAGCACCGAGACTTCGCGGCACGAGCAGTACTTC.

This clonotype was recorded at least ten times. CDR3 coding DNA: TGTGCCAGCAGTTACTCTAAATCCGGGACAGCCTACGAGCAGTACTTC. This encodes CASSYSKSGTAYEQYF. The chain recombines TRBV6-5 with TRBJ2-7, with 7 bases identical to TRBD1. Germline CDR1 reads MNHEY; CDR2 reads SVGAGI. The length of the CDR3 is 16 residues. V was clipped by 0 bases and J by 2 bases; unmatched bases: 7.

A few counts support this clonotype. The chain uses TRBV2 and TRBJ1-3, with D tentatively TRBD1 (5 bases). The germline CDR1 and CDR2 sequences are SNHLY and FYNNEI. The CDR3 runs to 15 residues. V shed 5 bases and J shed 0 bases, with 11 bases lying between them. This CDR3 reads CASSQGTHSGNTIYF. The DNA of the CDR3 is TGTGCCAGCAGTCAGGGTACCCACTCTGGAAACACCATATATTTT. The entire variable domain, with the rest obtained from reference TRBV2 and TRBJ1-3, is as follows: EPEVTQTPSHQVTQMGQEVILRCVPISNHLYFYWYRQILGQKVEFLVSFYNNEISEKSEIFDDQFSVERPDGSNFTLKIRSTKLEDSAMYFCASSQGTHSGNTIYFGEGSWLTVV.

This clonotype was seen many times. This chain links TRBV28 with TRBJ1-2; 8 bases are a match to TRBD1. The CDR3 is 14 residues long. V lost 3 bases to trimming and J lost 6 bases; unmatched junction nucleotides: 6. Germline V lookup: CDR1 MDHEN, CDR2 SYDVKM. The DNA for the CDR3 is TGTGCCAGCAGTTTCCAGGGGGCGCGGGATGGCTACACCTTC. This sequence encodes CASSFQGARDGYTF.

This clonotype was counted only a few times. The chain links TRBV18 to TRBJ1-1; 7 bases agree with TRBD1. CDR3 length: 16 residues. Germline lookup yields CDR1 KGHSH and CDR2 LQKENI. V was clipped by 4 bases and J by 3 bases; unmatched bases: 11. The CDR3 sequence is CASSRDLTQGYTEAFF. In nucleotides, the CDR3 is TGTGCCAGCTCACGGGACCTAACACAGGGGTACACTGAAGCTTTCTTT.

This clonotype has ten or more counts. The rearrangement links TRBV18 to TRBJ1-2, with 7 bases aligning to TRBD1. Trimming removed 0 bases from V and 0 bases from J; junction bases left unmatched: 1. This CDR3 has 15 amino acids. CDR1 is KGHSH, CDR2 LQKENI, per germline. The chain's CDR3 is CASSPPDRSNYGYTF. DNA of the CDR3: TGTGCCAGCTCACCACCGGACAGGTCTAACTATGGCTACACCTTC. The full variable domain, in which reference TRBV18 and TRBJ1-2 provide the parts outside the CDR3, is NAGVMQNPRHLVRRRGQEARLRCSPMKGHSHVYWYRQLPEEGLKFMVYLQKENIIDESGMPKERFSAEFPKEGPSILRIQQVVRGDSAAYFCASSPPDRSNYGYTFGSGTRLTVV.

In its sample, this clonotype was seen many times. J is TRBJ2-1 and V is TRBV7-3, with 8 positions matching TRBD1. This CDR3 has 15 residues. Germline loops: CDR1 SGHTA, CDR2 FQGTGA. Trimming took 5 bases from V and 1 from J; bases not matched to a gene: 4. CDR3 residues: CASSDGQGSYNEQFF. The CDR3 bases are TGTGCCAGCAGCGATGGACAGGGTTCCTACAATGAGCAGTTCTTC.

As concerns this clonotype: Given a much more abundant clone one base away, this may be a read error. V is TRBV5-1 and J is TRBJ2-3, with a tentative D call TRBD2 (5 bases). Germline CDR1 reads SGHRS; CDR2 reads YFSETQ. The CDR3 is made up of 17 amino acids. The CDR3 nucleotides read TGCGCCAGCAGCTGGCCGCGCAGCGGTTCATCCACAGATAGGCAGTATTTT. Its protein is CASSWPRSGSSTDRQYF.

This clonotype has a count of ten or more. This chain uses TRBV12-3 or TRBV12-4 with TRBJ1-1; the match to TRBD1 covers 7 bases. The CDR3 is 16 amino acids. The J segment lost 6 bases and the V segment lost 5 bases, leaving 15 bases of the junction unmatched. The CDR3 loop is CASSPNQGGIPAEAFF. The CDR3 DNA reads TGTGCCAGCAGTCCGAACCAGGGGGGGATCCCCGCTGAAGCTTTCTTT.